The clone carrying this T cell receptor beta chain appeared a few times. Its antigen remains unknown. The V gene lost 8 bases and the J gene lost 7 bases, with 12 bases spanning the gap. The germline gives CDR1 MNHNS, CDR2 SASEGT. The CDR3 is 13 residues long. The authors amplified TCR beta CDR3 regions from RNA transcripts. The authors performed first-round RT-PCR with HTBI primers and then a second-round multiplex PCR. One entry per CDR3 protein, called by TCRdb with MiXCR from the multiplex PCR reads. The table shows hundreds of thousands of distinct CDR3 sequences, with roughly 20% occurring only once. This sample is drawn from a study of Graves' ophthalmopathy and Graves' hyperthyroidism. The study's findings and limits: Using 13 signatures, a model distinguished ophthalmopathy from stable hyperthyroidism, reaching around 90% sensitivity and 81.08% specificity.

This chain links TRBV6-1 with TRBJ1-6; D uncertain. The TCR comes from a woman under 30 with stable Graves' hyperthyroidism. Some clones in this sample may be carry-over from other donors' samples. The sample taken for sequencing was peripheral blood. The CDR3 here is CASQWQENSPLHF. CDR3 bases: TGTGCCAGCCAGTGGCAGGAGAATTCACCCCTCCACTTT.